The clone carrying this T cell receptor beta chain was observed a handful of times. Its antigen remains unidentified. Other nucleotide sequences from this sample produce the same CDR3. The sample originates from a study of CD8+ T cells in alopecia areata. Study as a whole: Treated patients were dosed with oral tofacitinib, taking 5 to 10 mg twice daily.

Once RNA had been extracted, it was reverse transcribed into cDNA to act as the sequencing template. TCRdb's copy holds only in-frame clones and misses some; the assay was immunoSEQ multiplex PCR. This table holds 150,000 to 200,000 clones, roughly 60% found once. Broader study findings: TCRs were shared less clearly across patients than in mice, possibly for HLA-related reasons. Affected lesional scalp, above all in alopecia totalis/universalis, was more clonal than normal scalp.

Documented treatment: oral pan-JAK inhibitor, 5-10 mg twice daily. In alopecia areata patients, both lesional scalp punch biopsies and peripheral blood were collected. With 3 bases removed from V and 0 bases from J, the gap between germline ends came to 4 bases. Per the germline V gene, CDR1 is SQVTM and CDR2 is ANQGSEA. The CDR3 spans 12 residues. Sequences were derived from CD4+ T cells sorted from blood, sampled at week 24, from a patient treated with tofacitinib. The rearrangement links TRBV29-1 to TRBJ2-3; no clear D. This clonotype originated in a human donor with alopecia areata. The CDR3 region is CSVEGSTDTQYF. The DNA for the CDR3 is TGCAGCGTTGAGGGCAGCACAGATACGCAGTATTTT.